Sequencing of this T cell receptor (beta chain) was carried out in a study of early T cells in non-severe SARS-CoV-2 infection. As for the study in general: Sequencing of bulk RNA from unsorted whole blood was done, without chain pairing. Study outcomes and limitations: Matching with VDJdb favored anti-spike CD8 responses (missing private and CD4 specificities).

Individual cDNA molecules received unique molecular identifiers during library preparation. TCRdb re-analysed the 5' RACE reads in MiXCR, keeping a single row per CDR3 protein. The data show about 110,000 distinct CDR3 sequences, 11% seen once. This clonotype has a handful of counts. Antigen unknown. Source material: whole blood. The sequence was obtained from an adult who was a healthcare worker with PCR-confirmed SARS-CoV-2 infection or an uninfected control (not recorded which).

CDR3 in DNA: TGCGCCAGCAGCTTGGATGGTTCTCAGCCCCAGCATTTT. Translated, it gives CASSLDGSQPQHF. The rearrangement links TRBV5-1 to TRBJ1-5; D is uncertain. Germline values: CDR1 SGHRS, CDR2 YFSETQ. The ends were cut back, 0 bases at V and 6 bases at J, with 7 bases in the middle. The CDR3 has 13 residues.